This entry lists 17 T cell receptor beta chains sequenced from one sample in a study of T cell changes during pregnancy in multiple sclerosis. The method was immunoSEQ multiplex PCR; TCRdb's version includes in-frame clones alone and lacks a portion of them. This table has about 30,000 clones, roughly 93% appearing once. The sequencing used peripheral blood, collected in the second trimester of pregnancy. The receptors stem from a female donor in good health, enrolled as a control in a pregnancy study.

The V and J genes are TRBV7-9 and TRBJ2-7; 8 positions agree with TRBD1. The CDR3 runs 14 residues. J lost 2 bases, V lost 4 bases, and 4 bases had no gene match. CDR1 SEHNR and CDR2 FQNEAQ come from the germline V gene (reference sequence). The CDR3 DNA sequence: TGTGCCAGCAGCTCCGGGACAGGCGCCTACGAGCAGTACTTC. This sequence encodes CASSSGTGAYEQYF.

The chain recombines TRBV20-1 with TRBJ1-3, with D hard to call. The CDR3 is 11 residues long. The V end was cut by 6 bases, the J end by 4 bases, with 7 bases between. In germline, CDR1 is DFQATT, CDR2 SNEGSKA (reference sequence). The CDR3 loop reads CSARLGNTIYF. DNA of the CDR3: TGCAGTGCCCGACTGGGAAACACCATATATTTT.

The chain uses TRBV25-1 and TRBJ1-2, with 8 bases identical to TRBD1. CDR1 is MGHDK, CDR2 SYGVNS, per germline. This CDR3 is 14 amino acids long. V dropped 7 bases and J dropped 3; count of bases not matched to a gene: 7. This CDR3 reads CASTSMDRDYGYTF. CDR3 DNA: TGTGCCAGCACCTCGATGGACAGGGACTATGGCTACACCTTC.

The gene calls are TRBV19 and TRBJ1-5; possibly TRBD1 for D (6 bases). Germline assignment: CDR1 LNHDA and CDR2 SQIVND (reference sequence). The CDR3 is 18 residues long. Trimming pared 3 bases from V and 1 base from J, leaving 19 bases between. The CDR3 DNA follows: TGTGCCAGTAGTATGGACATGATGGGGGGGACAAGCAATCAGCCCCAGCATTTT. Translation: CASSMDMMGGTSNQPQHF.

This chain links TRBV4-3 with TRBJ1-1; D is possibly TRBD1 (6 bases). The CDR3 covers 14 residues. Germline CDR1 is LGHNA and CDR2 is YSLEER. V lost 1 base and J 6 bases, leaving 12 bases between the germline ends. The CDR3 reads CASSQAATGPEAFF. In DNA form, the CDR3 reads TGCGCCAGCAGCCAAGCTGCCACAGGGCCTGAAGCTTTCTTT.

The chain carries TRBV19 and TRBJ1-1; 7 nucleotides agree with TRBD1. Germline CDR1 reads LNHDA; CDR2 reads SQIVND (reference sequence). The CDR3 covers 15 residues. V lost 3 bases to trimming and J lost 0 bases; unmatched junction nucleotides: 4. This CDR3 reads CASSIGDSLNTEAFF. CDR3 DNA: TGTGCCAGTAGTATCGGGGACAGCCTGAACACTGAAGCTTTCTTT.

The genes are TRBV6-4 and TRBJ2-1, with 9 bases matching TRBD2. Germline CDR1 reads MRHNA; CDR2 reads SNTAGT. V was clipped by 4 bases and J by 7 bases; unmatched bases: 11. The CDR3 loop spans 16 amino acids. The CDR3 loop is CASSGDAGGAGNEQFF. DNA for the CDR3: TGTGCCAGCAGTGGGGATGCGGGGGGGGCCGGGAATGAGCAGTTCTTC.

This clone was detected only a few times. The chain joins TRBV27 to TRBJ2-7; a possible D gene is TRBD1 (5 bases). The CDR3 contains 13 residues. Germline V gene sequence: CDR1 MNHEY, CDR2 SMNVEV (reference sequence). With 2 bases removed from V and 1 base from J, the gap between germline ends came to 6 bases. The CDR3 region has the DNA TGTGCCAGCAGTTTAAAGGGGTCCTACGAGCAGTACTTC. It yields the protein CASSLKGSYEQYF.

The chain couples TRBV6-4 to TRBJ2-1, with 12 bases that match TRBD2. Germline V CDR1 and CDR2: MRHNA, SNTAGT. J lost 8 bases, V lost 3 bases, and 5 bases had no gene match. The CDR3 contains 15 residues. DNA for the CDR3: TGTGCCAGCAGTGATTCGACTAGCGGGAGTGATGAGCAGTTCTTC. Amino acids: CASSDSTSGSDEQFF.

The CDR3, as DNA: TGTGCCAGCAGTTTACTTCGGGACAGGGATCTCTACGAGCAGTACTTC. Protein product: CASSLLRDRDLYEQYF. The chain is built from TRBV27 and TRBJ2-7, with 9 bases that match TRBD1. Germline V gene data show CDR1 as MNHEY and CDR2 as SMNVEV (reference sequence). The CDR3 is 16 residues long. V lost 2 bases to trimming and J lost 3 bases; unmatched junction nucleotides: 8.

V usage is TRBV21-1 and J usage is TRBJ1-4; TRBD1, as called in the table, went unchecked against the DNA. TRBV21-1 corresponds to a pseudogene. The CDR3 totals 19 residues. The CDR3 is CASSKGTPGQVQLIEKLFF. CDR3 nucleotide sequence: TGTGCCAGCAGCAAAGGAACTCCGGGACAGGTTCAACTAATTGAAAAACTGTTTTTT.

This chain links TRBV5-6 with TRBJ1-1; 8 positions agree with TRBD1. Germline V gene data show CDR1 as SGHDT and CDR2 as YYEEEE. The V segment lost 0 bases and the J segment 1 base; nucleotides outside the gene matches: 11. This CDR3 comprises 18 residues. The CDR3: CASSLEFRRGLTNTEAFF. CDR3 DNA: TGTGCCAGCAGCTTGGAGTTTCGCAGGGGGCTGACGAACACTGAAGCTTTCTTT.

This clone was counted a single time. The CDR3: CASSLFRGSEAFF. For the CDR3, the DNA is TGTGCCAGCAGCTTATTCAGGGGTTCTGAAGCTTTCTTT. The rearrangement links TRBV11-3 to TRBJ1-1; D is possibly TRBD1 (6 bases). Per the germline V gene, CDR1 is SGHNT and CDR2 is YENEEA. V lost 2 bases and J lost 6, with 10 bases in between. This CDR3 comprises 13 residues.

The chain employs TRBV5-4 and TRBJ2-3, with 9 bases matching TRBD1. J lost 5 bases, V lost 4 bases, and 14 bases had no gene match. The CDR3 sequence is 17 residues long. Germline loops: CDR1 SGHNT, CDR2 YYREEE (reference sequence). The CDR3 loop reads CASSHHPGQGGKDTQYF. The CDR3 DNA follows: TGTGCCAGCAGCCACCATCCGGGACAGGGAGGGAAAGATACGCAGTATTTT.

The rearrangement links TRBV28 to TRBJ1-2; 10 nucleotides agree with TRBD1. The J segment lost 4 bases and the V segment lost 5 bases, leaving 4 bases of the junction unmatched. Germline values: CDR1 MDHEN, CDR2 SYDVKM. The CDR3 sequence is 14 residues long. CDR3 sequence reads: CASSPGTGAYGYTF. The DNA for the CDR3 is TGTGCCAGCAGTCCCGGGACAGGGGCCTATGGCTACACCTTC.

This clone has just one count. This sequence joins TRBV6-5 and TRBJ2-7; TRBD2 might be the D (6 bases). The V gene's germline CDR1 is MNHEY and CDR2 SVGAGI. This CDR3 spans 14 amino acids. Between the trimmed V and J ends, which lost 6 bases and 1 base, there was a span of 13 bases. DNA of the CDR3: TGTGCCAGCAGCCACTTGGGGGGTTCCTACGAGCAGTACTTC. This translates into CASSHLGGSYEQYF.

This chain's CDR3 is CASSWEAGSTDTQYF. In DNA, the CDR3 is TGTGCCAGCAGTTGGGAAGCGGGGTCCACAGATACGCAGTATTTT. This rearrangement joins TRBV6-6 to TRBJ2-3; TRBD2 matches 7 bases. Trimming at V came to 4 bases and at J to 2 bases, leaving 6 bases not matched to a gene. The CDR3 spans 15 residues. Germline V gene data show CDR1 as MNHNY and CDR2 as SVGAGI (reference sequence).